One sample yielded the 21 T cell receptor beta chains listed below, sequenced in a study of T cells in Graves' hyperthyroidism and ophthalmopathy. There were TCR beta CDR3 regions amplified from RNA transcripts. First-round RT-PCR with HTBI primers amplified the TCR CDR3 region. TCRdb passed the multiplex PCR reads through MiXCR, listing each CDR3 protein once. The sample includes just under 750,000 distinct CDR3 sequences, 35% of them seen just once. The sequenced sample consisted of blood. These receptors were collected from a woman between 35 and 50 years old with Graves' hyperthyroidism.

There are many counts of this clonotype. This chain links TRBV5-4 with TRBJ2-7; D is possibly TRBD1 (6 bases). From germline, CDR1 is SGHNT and CDR2 YYREEE (reference sequence). The V gene lost 9 bases and the J gene lost 3 bases, with 13 bases spanning the gap. This CDR3 contains 12 residues. In DNA form, the CDR3 reads TGTGCCATCCGGGACACCCACTACGAGCAGTACTTC. It yields the protein CAIRDTHYEQYF.

Of note for this clonotype: A read error is possible here, since a much larger clone lies one base away. V gene TRBV10-1 combines with J gene TRBJ1-1; D ambiguous. V was trimmed by 2 bases and J by 3 bases, leaving 4 bases between them. Germline CDR1 reads WNHNN; CDR2 reads SYGVQD (reference sequence). CDR3 size: 12 residues. The CDR3 DNA follows: TGCGCCAGCAGTGAGGACCACACTGAAGCTTTCTTT. Encoded protein: CASSEDHTEAFF.

This clonotype showed up many times. This chain links TRBV2 with TRBJ1-1, with D perhaps matching TRBD1 (6 bases). V dropped 3 bases and J dropped 4 bases, with 12 bases sitting between them. Germline V gene sequence: CDR1 SNHLY, CDR2 FYNNEI. The CDR3 spans 14 residues. The DNA for the CDR3 is TGTGCCAGCAGTGACCCAGGGGAGGGCACTGAAGCTTTCTTT. As protein: CASSDPGEGTEAFF.

This clonotype was recorded a few times. The CDR3 reads CASVERSSPYEQYF. CDR3 coding DNA: TGTGCCAGCGTAGAGAGGTCTTCTCCCTACGAGCAGTACTTC. This rearrangement joins TRBV6-5 to TRBJ2-7; D is unresolved. This CDR3 spans 14 amino acids. The germline V gene encodes CDR1 MNHEY and CDR2 SVGAGI. V dropped 8 bases and J dropped 2 bases, with 16 bases sitting between them.

V is TRBV20-1 and J is TRBJ1-1; D is undetermined. The CDR3 extends over 11 amino acids. Germline values: CDR1 DFQATT, CDR2 SNEGSKA (reference sequence). CDR3 DNA: TGCGAAACGTACAGGAACACTGAAGCTTTCTTT. Its translation: CETYRNTEAFF.

This clonotype was seen a handful of times. The rearrangement links TRBV4-2 to TRBJ1-2; 7 nucleotides line up with TRBD1. V shed 4 bases, J shed 7 bases, and the junction held 12 bases outside the gene matches. The CDR3 totals 15 residues. Germline CDR1 reads LGHNA; CDR2 reads YNFKEQ. CDR3 sequence: CASSPRRQGMGGYTF. CDR3 in DNA: TGTGCCAGCAGCCCACGACGACAGGGAATGGGTGGCTACACCTTC.

The V gene is TRBV12-3 or TRBV12-4, the J gene TRBJ2-5; TRBD2 matches at 11 bases. The CDR3 consists of 14 residues. The CDR3 spells CASPGLAASETQYF. The CDR3 nucleotides read TGTGCTAGTCCGGGACTAGCGGCTTCGGAGACCCAGTACTTC.

This clonotype was picked up one time. The chain employs TRBV19 and TRBJ2-1, with 8 bases fitting TRBD2. Trimming took 3 bases from V and 7 from J; bases not matched to a gene: 11. The CDR3 is made up of 16 amino acids. From germline, CDR1 is LNHDA and CDR2 SQIVND (reference sequence). CDR3 loop: CASSMWNPGRANEQFF. The CDR3 DNA follows: TGTGCCAGTAGTATGTGGAACCCCGGGAGGGCGAATGAGCAGTTCTTC. The full variable domain, rest sourced from reference TRBV19 and TRBJ2-1, is DGGITQSPKYLFRKEGQNVTLSCEQNLNHDAMYWYRQDPGQGLRLIYYSQIVNDFQKGDIAEGYSVSREKKESFPLTVTSAQKNPTAFYLCASSMWNPGRANEQFFGPGTRLTVL.

The chain has TRBV7-6 and TRBJ2-6; 7 bases are shared with TRBD2. Germline CDR1 and CDR2: SGHVS and FNYEAQ. With 5 bases clipped from V and 4 bases from J, the junction kept 20 bases outside the gene matches. This CDR3 is 20 amino acids long. The CDR3 region is CASSHFRQEKGLIGANVLTF. CDR3 sequence (DNA): TGTGCCAGCAGCCACTTTCGTCAGGAGAAGGGACTAATCGGGGCCAACGTCCTGACTTTC.

The table lists this clonotype with a few counts. The CDR3 protein is CASSLGFTYPLLQETQYF. CDR3 nucleotide sequence: TGTGCCAGCAGCTTGGGGTTTACTTACCCCCTACTTCAAGAGACCCAGTACTTC. V and J are TRBV5-6 and TRBJ2-5; D ambiguous. Trimming left V 0 bases short and J 2 bases short, with 20 bases between. The germline CDR1 and CDR2 sequences are SGHDT and YYEEEE. The CDR3 extends over 18 amino acids.

This clonotype was recorded many times. The chain joins TRBV4-2 to TRBJ2-5, with D hard to call. The CDR3 is made up of 15 amino acids. The V and J ends lost 1 base and 5 bases respectively, with 14 bases between them. CDR1 LGHNA and CDR2 YNFKEQ come from the germline V gene. As DNA, the CDR3 is TGTGCCAGCAGCCAAGGGCCCGGCCCCGTGGAGACCCAGTACTTC. It translates to CASSQGPGPVETQYF.

This clonotype was seen ten or more times. The genes are TRBV7-9 and TRBJ1-2; 9 positions agree with TRBD1. This CDR3 is 15 amino acids long. J gave up 6 bases and V 1 base, and 6 bases lay outside the gene matches. Per the germline V gene, CDR1 is SEHNR and CDR2 is FQNEAQ (reference sequence). The CDR3 loop reads CASSLEETGGDGYTF. The CDR3 DNA reads TGTGCCAGCAGCTTAGAAGAGACAGGGGGTGATGGCTACACCTTC.

Many counts were recorded for this clonotype. The chain couples TRBV11-2 to TRBJ1-2; D unresolved. The CDR3 spans 13 residues. The germline CDR1 and CDR2 sequences are SGHAT and FQNNGV. The V gene lost 5 bases and the J gene lost 5 bases, with 12 bases spanning the gap. This chain's CDR3 is CASSPGGEYGYTF. The CDR3 nucleotides read TGTGCCAGCAGCCCCGGTGGGGAATATGGCTACACCTTC.

This clonotype was counted ten times or more. The rearrangement uses TRBV29-1 and TRBJ2-2; a possible D gene is TRBD1 (7 bases). Germline CDR1 SQVTM, CDR2 ANQGSEA. The CDR3 has 15 residues. V shed 2 bases and J shed 2 bases, with 12 bases lying between them. This chain's CDR3 is CSVERRGRNTGELFF. For the CDR3, the DNA is TGCAGCGTTGAACGGAGGGGGCGAAACACCGGGGAGCTGTTTTTT.

This clonotype occurred a few times. The chain uses TRBV20-1 and TRBJ2-7; 8 bases fit TRBD1. CDR3 length: 14 amino acids. V lost 6 bases, J lost 2 bases, and 9 bases stayed unmatched. In germline, CDR1 is DFQATT, CDR2 SNEGSKA (reference sequence). This CDR3 reads CSAGDRGITYEQYF. The CDR3 nucleotides read TGCAGTGCCGGAGACAGGGGAATAACCTACGAGCAGTACTTC.

The chain joins TRBV5-6 to TRBJ1-5, with D unresolved. The CDR3 spans 14 residues. The V gene lost 1 base and the J gene lost 6 bases, with 11 bases spanning the gap. Germline CDR1 is SGHDT and CDR2 is YYEEEE. In nucleotides, the CDR3 is TGTGCCAGCAGCTTGTACGGGTTCGGTCAGCCCCAGCATTTT. It yields the protein CASSLYGFGQPQHF.

In this sample, this clonotype turned up a few times. The chain carries TRBV4-2 and TRBJ1-5; perhaps TRBD1 as D (5 bases). Per the germline V gene, CDR1 is LGHNA and CDR2 is YNFKEQ. The CDR3 runs to 16 residues. V was cut by 3 bases and J by 0 bases, with 12 bases left in between. CDR3: CASSQGRQYSNQPQHF. For the CDR3, the DNA is TGTGCCAGCAGCCAGGGAAGACAGTATAGCAATCAGCCCCAGCATTTT.

The gene calls are TRBV19 and TRBJ2-7; TRBD1 agrees at 10 bases. This CDR3 has 13 residues. The ends lost 9 bases at V and 7 bases at J; junction bases unmatched: 9. Germline V gene sequence: CDR1 LNHDA, CDR2 SQIVND (reference sequence). The CDR3 here is CASRDRGNNEQYF. The CDR3, as DNA: TGTGCCAGCCGGGACAGGGGTAACAATGAGCAGTACTTC.

This clonotype was seen a single time. The rearrangement uses TRBV15 and TRBJ1-1, with 9 bases matching TRBD1. J lost 4 bases, V lost 10 bases, and 7 bases had no gene match. CDR3 size: 13 residues. From germline, CDR1 is LNHNV and CDR2 YYDKDF (reference sequence). CDR3 in amino acids: CAIGTGRGTEAFF. The CDR3 DNA reads as TGTGCCATCGGGACAGGGAGGGGCACTGAAGCTTTCTTT.

This clonotype was picked up many times. The V call is TRBV7-6, the J call TRBJ2-5; either TRBD1 or TRBD2 may fit D (5 bases each). Germline CDR1 reads SGHVS; CDR2 reads FNYEAQ. Trimming shortened V by 0 bases and J by 4 bases, and 12 bases separated the two germline ends. The CDR3 totals 15 residues. CDR3 DNA: TGTGCCAGCAGCTTAGCCCCTCGGGGCGCAGAGACCCAGTACTTC. The encoded protein is CASSLAPRGAETQYF.

This clonotype was detected many times. This rearrangement joins TRBV4-2 to TRBJ1-2; D possibly corresponds to TRBD1 (5 bases). The CDR3 sequence is 12 residues long. The germline CDR1 and CDR2 sequences are LGHNA and YNFKEQ. The germline V and J ends were trimmed by 5 bases and 9 bases, with 13 bases remaining between them. CDR3 sequence (DNA): TGTGCCAGCAGCTTCAGGGATCGTAGCTACACCTTC. Protein product: CASSFRDRSYTF.